A selection of T cell receptor beta chains follows, all from one sample in a study of preoperative IRX-2 immunotherapy in early breast cancer. Profiling relied on immunoSEQ multiplex PCR, and the TCRdb table lists in-frame clones only, not all of them. Among roughly 2,800 clones listed, 77% were seen once. The source was tumor tissue, collected after IRX-2 immunotherapy. These receptors all come from a human donor with breast cancer. Each CDR3 is given with its conserved first and last residue. Each record gives: J gene, CDR3 length, clone size, V gene, D gene, CDR3 DNA, CDR3 protein. A D gene is named only where the DNA matches it firmly. Expanded clones get a size class; other rows say once, few or many, or leave the size out.

J gene: TRBJ1-4
CDR3 length: 14
clone size: once
V gene: TRBV28
D gene: .
CDR3 DNA: TGTGCCAGCAGTTTATATTCCCGGGACGAAAAACTGTTTTTT
CDR3 protein: CASSLYSRDEKLFF

J gene: TRBJ2-7
CDR3 length: 13
clone size: .
V gene: TRBV6-8
D gene: .
CDR3 DNA: TGTGCCAGCAGTCCTCAGAGGATTGGCGAGCAGTACTTC
CDR3 protein: CASSPQRIGEQYF

J gene: TRBJ2-6
CDR3 length: 15
clone size: .
V gene: TRBV19
D gene: .
CDR3 DNA: TGTGCCAGTAGTTCCACAGTGTCTGGGGCCAACGTCCTGACTTTC
CDR3 protein: CASSSTVSGANVLTF

J gene: TRBJ2-1
CDR3 length: 15
clone size: .
V gene: TRBV28
D gene: .
CDR3 DNA: TGTGCCAGCAGTTTAGGGGCAGAGGGGGGGAATGAGCAGTTCTTC
CDR3 protein: CASSLGAEGGNEQFF

J gene: TRBJ1-2
CDR3 length: 13
clone size: .
V gene: TRBV10-2
D gene: .
CDR3 DNA: TGCGCCAGCAGTGAGAACAGCAACTATGGCTACACCTTC
CDR3 protein: CASSENSNYGYTF

J gene: TRBJ2-6
CDR3 length: 16
clone size: .
V gene: TRBV1
D gene: .
CDR3 DNA: TGCACCAGCAGCTTAAACGGTCAAAGTCGGGCCAACGTCCTGACTTTC
CDR3 protein: CTSSLNGQSRANVLTF

J gene: TRBJ2-1
CDR3 length: 16
clone size: .
V gene: TRBV30
D gene: TRBD2
CDR3 DNA: TGTGCCTGGAGTGAGCTAGCGGGGGGGCATGTCAATGAGCAGTTCTTC
CDR3 protein: CAWSELAGGHVNEQFF

J gene: TRBJ2-2
CDR3 length: 13
clone size: .
V gene: TRBV30
D gene: .
CDR3 DNA: TGTGCCTGGAGTGTAGCGGGCCCCGGGGAGCTGTTTTTT
CDR3 protein: CAWSVAGPGELFF

J gene: TRBJ1-5
CDR3 length: 13
clone size: .
V gene: TRBV6-8
D gene: .
CDR3 DNA: TGTGCCAGCAGTTACGGGATCTATCAGCCCCAGCATTTT
CDR3 protein: CASSYGIYQPQHF

J gene: TRBJ2-5
CDR3 length: 17
clone size: few
V gene: TRBV11-3
D gene: TRBD1
CDR3 DNA: TGTGCCAGCAGCTTGGGGGACAGGGACCCCTCAAAAGAGACCCAGTACTTC
CDR3 protein: CASSLGDRDPSKETQYF

J gene: TRBJ2-5
CDR3 length: 18
clone size: once
V gene: TRBV15
D gene: .
CDR3 DNA: TGTGCCACCAGCAGAAGCTGGGACACCGCGGAAACCCGGGGGACCCAGTACTTC
CDR3 protein: CATSRSWDTAETRGTQYF

J gene: TRBJ1-6
CDR3 length: 18
clone size: .
V gene: TRBV28
D gene: .
CDR3 DNA: TGTGCCAGCAGTTCTACTAAGGGTAGGAGGTCCTATAATTCACCCCTCCACTTT
CDR3 protein: CASSSTKGRRSYNSPLHF

J gene: TRBJ1-1
CDR3 length: 22
clone size: .
V gene: TRBV4-1
D gene: .
CDR3 DNA: TGCGCCAGCTCCACTCCTTCCCACCCACCGCGGCTAGGACGAGCATCGAACACTGAAGCTTTCTTT
CDR3 protein: CASSTPSHPPRLGRASNTEAFF

J gene: TRBJ1-1
CDR3 length: 14
clone size: .
V gene: TRBV6-8
D gene: .
CDR3 DNA: TGTGCCATCAGTGGTCGGGCAGAGAACACTGAAGCTTTCTTT
CDR3 protein: CAISGRAENTEAFF

J gene: TRBJ1-1
CDR3 length: 12
clone size: .
V gene: TRBV6-8
D gene: .
CDR3 DNA: TGTGCCAGCAGTCTCGAACGGCGGTATGCTTTCTTT
CDR3 protein: CASSLERRYAFF

J gene: TRBJ2-2
CDR3 length: 16
clone size: .
V gene: TRBV28
D gene: .
CDR3 DNA: TGTGCCAGCAGTTCCTTCCGGGACAAGCAGACCGGGGAGCTGTTTTTT
CDR3 protein: CASSSFRDKQTGELFF

J gene: TRBJ1-2
CDR3 length: 14
clone size: .
V gene: TRBV11-3
D gene: TRBD1
CDR3 DNA: TGTGCCAGCAGCTTACCGGGACAGCACGATGGCTACACCTTC
CDR3 protein: CASSLPGQHDGYTF

J gene: TRBJ1-2
CDR3 length: 15
clone size: .
V gene: TRBV19
D gene: .
CDR3 DNA: TGTGCCAGTAGTATTTCCGGGCAGCCCTCCTATGGCTACACCTTC
CDR3 protein: CASSISGQPSYGYTF

J gene: TRBJ1-1
CDR3 length: 12
clone size: .
V gene: TRBV29-1
D gene: TRBD1
CDR3 DNA: TGCAGCTCGGGACAGGGAAAAACTGAAGCTTTCTTT
CDR3 protein: CSSGQGKTEAFF

J gene: TRBJ2-2
CDR3 length: 14
clone size: .
V gene: TRBV10-3
D gene: .
CDR3 DNA: TGTGCCATCAGTGAGTCCGGACTATCCGGGGAGCTGTTTTTT
CDR3 protein: CAISESGLSGELFF

J gene: TRBJ1-6
CDR3 length: 16
clone size: .
V gene: TRBV10-3
D gene: TRBD1
CDR3 DNA: TGTGCCATCAGTGAGAGGGGCGGAGGGGGCGCTTCACCCCTCCACTTT
CDR3 protein: CAISERGGGGASPLHF

J gene: TRBJ1-5
CDR3 length: 13
clone size: .
V gene: TRBV6-8
D gene: .
CDR3 DNA: TGTGCCAGCAGTTCCCAGAACAATCAGCCCCAGCATTTT
CDR3 protein: CASSSQNNQPQHF

J gene: TRBJ2-1
CDR3 length: 15
clone size: .
V gene: TRBV10-2
D gene: .
CDR3 DNA: TGCGCCAGCAGTGATCGCCTCGGGGGCTACAATGAGCAGTTCTTC
CDR3 protein: CASSDRLGGYNEQFF

J gene: TRBJ2-1
CDR3 length: 14
clone size: .
V gene: TRBV19
D gene: .
CDR3 DNA: TGTGCCAGCAGTGAGCGGTTTCTGGATAATGAGCAGTTCTTC
CDR3 protein: CASSERFLDNEQFF

J gene: TRBJ1-4
CDR3 length: 15
clone size: few
V gene: TRBV6-8
D gene: .
CDR3 DNA: TGTGCCAGCAGTGACAGGTGGGCTTGTTGCGAAAAACTGTTTTTT
CDR3 protein: CASSDRWACCEKLFF

J gene: TRBJ1-4
CDR3 length: 13
clone size: .
V gene: TRBV23-1
D gene: .
CDR3 DNA: TGCGCCAGCAGCGAGAAGGGGGGCGAAAAACTGTTTTTT
CDR3 protein: CASSEKGGEKLFF

J gene: TRBJ1-6
CDR3 length: 15
clone size: once
V gene: TRBV19
D gene: .
CDR3 DNA: TGTGCCAGTAGTATTAAGGGGGGGAATAATTCACCCCTCCACTTT
CDR3 protein: CASSIKGGNNSPLHF

J gene: TRBJ2-6
CDR3 length: 15
clone size: .
V gene: TRBV12-5
D gene: .
CDR3 DNA: TGTGCCAGCAAGGTCATACAAAATGGGGCCAACGTCCTGACTTTC
CDR3 protein: CASKVIQNGANVLTF

J gene: TRBJ2-7
CDR3 length: 12
clone size: .
V gene: TRBV18
D gene: .
CDR3 DNA: TGTGCCAGCTCACCAGAGAACTTCGAGCAGTACTTC
CDR3 protein: CASSPENFEQYF

J gene: TRBJ2-3
CDR3 length: 14
clone size: .
V gene: TRBV10-3
D gene: TRBD2
CDR3 DNA: TGTGCCATCAGTGAGCGGGGGGGCCGGGATACGCAGTATTTT
CDR3 protein: CAISERGGRDTQYF

J gene: TRBJ2-7
CDR3 length: 15
clone size: .
V gene: TRBV4-1
D gene: .
CDR3 DNA: TGCGCCAGCAGCCAAGAAGGTACAGACCGCCGAGGGCAGTACTTC
CDR3 protein: CASSQEGTDRRGQYF

J gene: TRBJ2-7
CDR3 length: 14
clone size: .
V gene: TRBV30
D gene: TRBD1
CDR3 DNA: TGTGCCTGGCGACCCGGGACAGGGTCCTACGAGCAGTACTTC
CDR3 protein: CAWRPGTGSYEQYF

J gene: TRBJ1-4
CDR3 length: 14
clone size: .
V gene: TRBV11-3
D gene: .
CDR3 DNA: TGTGCCAGCAGCTTAGGACGGGATAATGAAAAACTGTTTTTT
CDR3 protein: CASSLGRDNEKLFF

J gene: TRBJ2-1
CDR3 length: 15
clone size: .
V gene: TRBV11-3
D gene: TRBD1
CDR3 DNA: TGTGCCAGCAGCCCAGGGACAGGGGCGTACAATGAGCAGTTCTTC
CDR3 protein: CASSPGTGAYNEQFF

J gene: TRBJ2-2
CDR3 length: 15
clone size: .
V gene: TRBV11-3
D gene: .
CDR3 DNA: TGTGCCAGCAGCTTAGAAAGTTCCCCGGCAGGGGAGCTGTTTTTT
CDR3 protein: CASSLESSPAGELFF

J gene: TRBJ1-3
CDR3 length: 16
clone size: .
V gene: TRBV19
D gene: .
CDR3 DNA: TGTGCCAGTAGTATTCCCTGGGGCACCTCTGGAAACACCATATATTTT
CDR3 protein: CASSIPWGTSGNTIYF

J gene: TRBJ1-2
CDR3 length: 16
clone size: .
V gene: TRBV11-3
D gene: TRBD1
CDR3 DNA: TGTGCCAGCAGCATGTATGGGCCAGGGACAGACTACCGCTACACCTTC
CDR3 protein: CASSMYGPGTDYRYTF

J gene: TRBJ1-5
CDR3 length: 15
clone size: .
V gene: TRBV28
D gene: .
CDR3 DNA: TGTGCCAGCAGTCATAGACAGATCAGCAATCAGCCCCAGCATTTT
CDR3 protein: CASSHRQISNQPQHF

J gene: TRBJ2-7
CDR3 length: 14
clone size: .
V gene: TRBV11-3
D gene: .
CDR3 DNA: TGTGCCAGCAGCTTGGACCCCACTGGCTACGAGCAGTACTTC
CDR3 protein: CASSLDPTGYEQYF

J gene: TRBJ2-3
CDR3 length: 15
clone size: .
V gene: TRBV4-1
D gene: TRBD1
CDR3 DNA: TGCGCCAGCAGCCCGGGGACAGTAAGCACAGATACGCAGTATTTT
CDR3 protein: CASSPGTVSTDTQYF

J gene: TRBJ2-5
CDR3 length: 15
clone size: once
V gene: TRBV11-3
D gene: TRBD1
CDR3 DNA: TGTGCCAGCAGCATCCGGGACAGGTACCAAGAGACCCAGTACTTC
CDR3 protein: CASSIRDRYQETQYF

J gene: TRBJ1-1
CDR3 length: 14
clone size: once
V gene: TRBV11-3
D gene: TRBD1
CDR3 DNA: TGTGCCAGCAGCCCGGACAGGGACAACACTGAAGCTTTCTTT
CDR3 protein: CASSPDRDNTEAFF

J gene: TRBJ1-2
CDR3 length: 16
clone size: .
V gene: TRBV11-3
D gene: .
CDR3 DNA: TGTGCCAGCAGCCCGGGTGGGGACCGGCCACTTCGCGGCTACACCTTC
CDR3 protein: CASSPGGDRPLRGYTF

J gene: TRBJ2-3
CDR3 length: 13
clone size: .
V gene: TRBV4-1
D gene: .
CDR3 DNA: TGCGCCAGCAGCCCTCCCGGGGTAGATACGCAGTATTTT
CDR3 protein: CASSPPGVDTQYF

J gene: TRBJ2-7
CDR3 length: 14
clone size: .
V gene: TRBV11-3
D gene: TRBD2
CDR3 DNA: TGTGCCAGCAGCTCGGACACTAGCGTCTACGAGCAGTACTTC
CDR3 protein: CASSSDTSVYEQYF

J gene: TRBJ2-5
CDR3 length: 15
clone size: .
V gene: TRBV15
D gene: TRBD2
CDR3 DNA: TGTGCCACCAGCAAATTGGGGGAGGGTTGGCAGACCCAGTACTTC
CDR3 protein: CATSKLGEGWQTQYF

J gene: TRBJ1-5
CDR3 length: 15
clone size: .
V gene: TRBV11-3
D gene: .
CDR3 DNA: TGTGCCAGCAGCCCGGACGGACAGATCAATCAGCCCCAGCATTTT
CDR3 protein: CASSPDGQINQPQHF

J gene: TRBJ1-2
CDR3 length: 12
clone size: .
V gene: TRBV28
D gene: .
CDR3 DNA: TGTGCCATCCGCGATCTAGGGCAGGGCTACACCTTC
CDR3 protein: CAIRDLGQGYTF

J gene: TRBJ2-1
CDR3 length: 13
clone size: .
V gene: TRBV29-1
D gene: .
CDR3 DNA: TGCAGTTTCGGAGGGGGTCGGTACAATGAGCAGTTCTTC
CDR3 protein: CSFGGGRYNEQFF

J gene: TRBJ1-2
CDR3 length: 15
clone size: once
V gene: TRBV19
D gene: .
CDR3 DNA: TGTGCCAGTAGTATAGGGGGAAAGCTTTCGACCGGCTACACCTTC
CDR3 protein: CASSIGGKLSTGYTF

J gene: TRBJ2-4
CDR3 length: 14
clone size: .
V gene: TRBV29-1
D gene: .
CDR3 DNA: TGCAGCGTCCTGACAGGCCTAGCCAAAAACATTCAGTACTTC
CDR3 protein: CSVLTGLAKNIQYF

J gene: TRBJ2-2
CDR3 length: 15
clone size: .
V gene: TRBV28
D gene: .
CDR3 DNA: TGTGCCAGCAGGCCTATCCAGGGGCGGACCGGGGAGCTGTTTTTT
CDR3 protein: CASRPIQGRTGELFF

J gene: TRBJ2-3
CDR3 length: 15
clone size: .
V gene: TRBV11-3
D gene: .
CDR3 DNA: TGTGCCAGCAGCTTGCACGGGTCGAGCACAGATACGCAGTATTTT
CDR3 protein: CASSLHGSSTDTQYF

J gene: TRBJ2-7
CDR3 length: 14
clone size: few
V gene: TRBV28
D gene: .
CDR3 DNA: TGTGCCAGCAGTTGGACTACCGGTGCCTACGAGCAGTACTTC
CDR3 protein: CASSWTTGAYEQYF

J gene: TRBJ1-1
CDR3 length: 13
clone size: .
V gene: TRBV6-8
D gene: .
CDR3 DNA: TGTGCCAGCAGGGGGCCCATGAACACTGAAGCTTTCTTT
CDR3 protein: CASRGPMNTEAFF

J gene: TRBJ2-3
CDR3 length: 14
clone size: .
V gene: TRBV28
D gene: .
CDR3 DNA: TGTGCCAGCAGTTTCCCCGGTAGCACAGATACGCAGTATTTT
CDR3 protein: CASSFPGSTDTQYF

J gene: TRBJ1-1
CDR3 length: 14
clone size: .
V gene: TRBV10-3
D gene: TRBD1
CDR3 DNA: TGTGCCATCAGTGAGTCGACAGGGTACACTGAAGCTTTCTTT
CDR3 protein: CAISESTGYTEAFF

J gene: TRBJ2-6
CDR3 length: 15
clone size: once
V gene: TRBV28
D gene: TRBD1
CDR3 DNA: TGTGCCAGCAGGGGACAGGCCTCTGGGGCCAACGTCCTGACTTTC
CDR3 protein: CASRGQASGANVLTF

J gene: TRBJ1-1
CDR3 length: 15
clone size: once
V gene: TRBV11-3
D gene: TRBD1
CDR3 DNA: TGTGCCAGCAGTCGAACTACAGGGGTCGGCGCTGAAGCTTTCTTT
CDR3 protein: CASSRTTGVGAEAFF